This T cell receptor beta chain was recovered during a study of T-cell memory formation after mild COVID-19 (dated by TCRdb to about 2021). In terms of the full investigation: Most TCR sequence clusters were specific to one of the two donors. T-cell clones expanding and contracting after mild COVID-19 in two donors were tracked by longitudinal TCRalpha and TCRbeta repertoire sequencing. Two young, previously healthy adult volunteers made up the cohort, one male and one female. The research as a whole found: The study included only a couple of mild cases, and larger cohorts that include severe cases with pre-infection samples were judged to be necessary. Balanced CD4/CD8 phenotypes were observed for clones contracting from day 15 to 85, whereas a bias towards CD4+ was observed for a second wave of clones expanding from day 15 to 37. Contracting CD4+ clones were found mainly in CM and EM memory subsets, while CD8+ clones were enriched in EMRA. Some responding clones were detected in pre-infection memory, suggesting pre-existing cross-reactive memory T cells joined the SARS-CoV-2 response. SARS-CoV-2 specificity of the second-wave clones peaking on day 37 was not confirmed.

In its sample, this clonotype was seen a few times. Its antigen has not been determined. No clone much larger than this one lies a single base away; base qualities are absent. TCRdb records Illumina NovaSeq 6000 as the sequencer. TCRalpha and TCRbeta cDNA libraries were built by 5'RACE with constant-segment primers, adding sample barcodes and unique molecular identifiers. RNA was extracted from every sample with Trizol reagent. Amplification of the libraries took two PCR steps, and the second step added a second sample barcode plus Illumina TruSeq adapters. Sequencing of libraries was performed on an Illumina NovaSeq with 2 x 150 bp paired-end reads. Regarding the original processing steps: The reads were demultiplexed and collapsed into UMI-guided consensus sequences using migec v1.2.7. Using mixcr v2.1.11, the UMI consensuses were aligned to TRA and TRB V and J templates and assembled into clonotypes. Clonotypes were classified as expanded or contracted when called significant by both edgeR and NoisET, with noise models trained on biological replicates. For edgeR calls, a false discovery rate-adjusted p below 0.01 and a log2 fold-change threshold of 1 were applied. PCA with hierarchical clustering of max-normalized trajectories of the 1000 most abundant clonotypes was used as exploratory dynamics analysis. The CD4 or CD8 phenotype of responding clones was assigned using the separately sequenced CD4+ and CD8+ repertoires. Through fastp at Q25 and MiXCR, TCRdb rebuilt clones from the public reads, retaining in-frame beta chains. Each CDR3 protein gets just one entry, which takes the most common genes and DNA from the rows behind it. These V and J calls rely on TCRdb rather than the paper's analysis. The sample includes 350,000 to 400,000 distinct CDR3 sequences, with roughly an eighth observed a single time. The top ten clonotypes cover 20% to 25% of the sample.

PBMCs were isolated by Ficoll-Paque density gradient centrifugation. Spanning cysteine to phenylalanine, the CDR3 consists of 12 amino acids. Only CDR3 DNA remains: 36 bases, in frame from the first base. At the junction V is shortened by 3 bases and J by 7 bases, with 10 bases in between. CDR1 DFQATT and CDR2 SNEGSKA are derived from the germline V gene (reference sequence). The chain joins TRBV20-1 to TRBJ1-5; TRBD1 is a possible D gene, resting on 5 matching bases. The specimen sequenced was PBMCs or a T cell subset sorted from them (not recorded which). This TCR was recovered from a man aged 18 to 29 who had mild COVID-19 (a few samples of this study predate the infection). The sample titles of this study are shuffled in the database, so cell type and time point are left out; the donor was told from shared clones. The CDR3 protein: CSASRTMQPQHF. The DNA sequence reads TGCAGTGCTAGCAGGACAATGCAGCCCCAGCATTTT.